This TCR beta chain was identified in a study of T-cell reconstitution after alpha-beta-depleted transplantation in children. Regarding this clonotype: Antigen unknown.

The TCRbeta library was prepared with unique molecular identifiers. TCRdb re-analysed the PCR reads in MiXCR, keeping a single row per CDR3 protein. The repertoire holds some 600,000 distinct CDR3 sequences, with 10% to 15% as singletons. The CDR3 runs to 14 residues. V shed 3 bases and J shed 6 bases, with 14 bases lying between them. The germline CDR1 and CDR2 sequences are DFQATT and SNEGSKA (reference sequence). Study-wide results and limits: A year had passed since transplant, and T-cell counts and diversity by then came mostly from newly produced T cells. After transplant, at about two months, alpha-beta T cells were reportedly derived from several hundred expanded graft clones.

The J gene is TRBJ1-4, the V gene TRBV20-1; D is undetermined. This sequence originates from a male patient younger than 18 who had a stem cell transplant for acute myeloid leukemia, so the T cells may come from the graft donor. The material was PBMCs, mostly from graft donor cells, obtained 360 days after TCRalphabeta/CD19-depleted stem cell transplant. CDR3 in DNA: TGCAGTGCTAGGATGCGGGGTGGATATGAAAAACTGTTTTTT. Amino acid sequence: CSARMRGGYEKLFF.